This TCR beta chain was captured by sequencing in a study of OX40 agonist ivuxolimab in advanced cancers. Across the study: Ivuxolimab is a fully human IgG2 antibody that activates OX40 (CD134). Patients were treated with intravenous ivuxolimab, dosed at 0.01 to 10 mg/kg and infused every 2 weeks.

At cycle 4 day 1, cycle 7 day 1, and baseline, blood was sampled. Assay: immunoSEQ multiplex PCR; the TCRdb copy retains only in-frame clones and omits some. Of around 130,000 clones in the sample, just under 95% were seen once. The sample in question was CD4+ or CD8+ T cells sorted from blood, obtained in a trial of the OX40 agonist ivuxolimab. The source is an adult with an advanced solid tumor such as melanoma, head and neck, liver or kidney cancer.

CDR3 region: CASNSQKLETNYGYTF. CDR3 DNA sequence: TGTGCCAGTAACAGTCAGAAACTCGAGACTAACTATGGCTACACCTTC. The chain is built from TRBV2 and TRBJ1-2; D unresolved. Trimming stripped 9 bases from V and 0 bases from J, with 20 bases between. CDR1 and CDR2 from the germline V gene are SNHLY and FYNNEI. The CDR3 extends over 16 amino acids. Combining the CDR3 with reference TRBV2 and TRBJ1-2 gives the whole variable domain EPEVTQTPSHQVTQMGQEVILRCVPISNHLYFYWYRQILGQKVEFLVSFYNNEISEKSEIFDDQFSVERPDGSNFTLKIRSTKLEDSAMYFCASNSQKLETNYGYTFGSGTRLTVV.